This T cell receptor beta chain is drawn from a study of pediatric ulcerative colitis. This clone turned up a few times. One to two pinch biopsies were taken from the rectum during colonoscopy. Generated by immunoSEQ multiplex PCR, the TCRdb table keeps only in-frame clones and is missing some. The table records about 25,000 clones, roughly 74% of them present only once. This clonotype was sampled from a boy between 5 and 17 years old with severe ulcerative colitis. The sample comprised gut tissue.

The CDR3 is CASSMTTYEQYF. The CDR3 DNA reads as TGTGCCAGCAGTATGACTACCTACGAGCAGTACTTC. The gene calls are TRBV6-5 and TRBJ2-7, with a tentative D call TRBD2 (5 bases). V was shortened by 5 bases and J by 2 bases, with 7 bases between the two germline ends. There are 12 residues in the CDR3. Germline lookup yields CDR1 MNHEY and CDR2 SVGAGI.